The source of this TCR beta chain is a study of T cell changes during pregnancy in multiple sclerosis. Sequencing was performed with immunoSEQ multiplex PCR; in TCRdb, only in-frame clones are kept and a portion is missing. This repertoire shows approximately 50,000 clones, 85% to 95% found once; its top ten account for approximately 0.61%. This clone was observed a single time. This receptor was obtained from a female donor with multiple sclerosis, enrolled in a pregnancy study. The sample in question was CD4+ T cells from peripheral blood mononuclear cells, obtained in the third trimester of pregnancy.

The CDR3 loop reads CASSESGGNQGYTF. Here the CDR3 DNA reads TGCGCCAGCAGTGAGTCAGGAGGGAATCAGGGCTACACCTTC. The genes are TRBV10-2 and TRBJ1-2; D is ambiguous. V gave up 0 bases and J gave up 8 bases, with 13 bases separating them. Per the germline V gene, CDR1 is WSHSY and CDR2 is SAAADI. This CDR3 contains 14 residues.